This entry features one TCR beta chain sequence. Its specificity is unknown. This record comes from a study of cytomegalovirus exposure and HLA in healthy donors. Study results and caveats: Fewer N-insertions than the roughly 650-donor mean were reportedly shown by an Asian-associated ancestry cluster in a later analysis. Many donors carried some public TCRs, although rarity characterized most TCR sequences. In vitro testing confirmed three CMV-associated chains as specific for CMV antigens. For most TCR beta V segments, an earlier analysis put the productive rate at about 87% or about 30% of the time.

Primers for the PCR totalled 60 Vbeta and 13 Jbeta. Libraries were prepared by immunoSEQ multiplex PCR; TCRdb keeps only in-frame clonotypes and omits some of them. The sample shows about 98,000 clones, over 80% of them seen only once. V was clipped by 2 bases and J by 7 bases, with 15 bases between them. Germline lookup yields CDR1 MNHEY and CDR2 SVGAGI. This CDR3 is built from 14 residues. This chain links TRBV6-5 with TRBJ2-7; TRBD1 might be the D (5 bases). This TCR was sampled from a female donor in good health and CMV-seropositive. Sequences were obtained from PBMCs. The CDR3 reads CASSYAAGLGEQYF. The DNA of the CDR3 is TGTGCCAGCAGTTACGCGGCAGGGTTGGGGGAGCAGTACTTC.